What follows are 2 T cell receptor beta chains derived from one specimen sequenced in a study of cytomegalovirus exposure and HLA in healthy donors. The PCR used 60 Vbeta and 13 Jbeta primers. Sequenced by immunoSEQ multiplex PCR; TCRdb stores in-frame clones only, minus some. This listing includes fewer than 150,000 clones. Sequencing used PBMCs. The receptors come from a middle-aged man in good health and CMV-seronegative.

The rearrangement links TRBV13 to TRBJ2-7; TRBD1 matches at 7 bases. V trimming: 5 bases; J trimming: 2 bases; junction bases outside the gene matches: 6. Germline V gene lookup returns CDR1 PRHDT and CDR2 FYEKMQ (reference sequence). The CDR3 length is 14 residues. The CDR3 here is CASSGGQSTYEQYF. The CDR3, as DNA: TGTGCCAGCAGCGGGGGACAGAGCACCTACGAGCAGTACTTC.

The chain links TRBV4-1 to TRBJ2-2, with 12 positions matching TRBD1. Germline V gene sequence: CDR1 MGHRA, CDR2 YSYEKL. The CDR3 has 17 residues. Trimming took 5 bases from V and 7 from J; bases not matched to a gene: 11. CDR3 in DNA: TGCGCCAGCAGCTTCCAAACCGGGACAGGGGGCCTCGGGGAGCTGTTTTTT. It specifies CASSFQTGTGGLGELFF.